This entry is about one T cell receptor beta chain. V was clipped by 6 bases and J by 2 bases, with 11 bases between them. The CDR3 contains 13 residues. CDR1 is SNHLY, CDR2 FYNNEI, per germline. Repertoires were generated with immunoSEQ multiplex PCR, while TCRdb's copy carries only in-frame clones and drops some. The profile shows around 26,000 clones, roughly 80% of them singletons. The data originate from a study of stem cell transplantation in POMP-related autoinflammatory disease. The starting material was CD4+ T cells from PBMCs, obtained before stem cell transplantation. The source of this sequence is a human donor with POMP-related autoinflammation and immune dysregulation (PRAID). V is TRBV2 and J is TRBJ2-7; D is ambiguous. CDR3 nucleotide sequence: TGTGCCAGCAGCGACGGGTTGGCCTACGAGCAGTACTTC. It encodes CASSDGLAYEQYF.